This T cell receptor beta chain originates from a study of CD8+CD57+ T cells in acquired aplastic anemia. Overall study: The mean DNA yield obtained from sorted CD4+ and CD8+ cells came to 3.2 ug. Reads per healthy sample averaged about 10.8 million (CD4+) and about 12 million (CD8+). General study findings and limits: Twenty-nine was the count of CD8+ CDR3 sequences that patients shared with controls. Statistical testing detected no significant gap in CD8+ Simpson's diversity between patients and controls.

It was genomic DNA that served as the template for profiling TCR beta VDJ and CDR3. One entry per CDR3 protein, called by TCRdb with MiXCR from the reads. The data contain fewer than 250,000 distinct CDR3 sequences, roughly half of them seen just once; the ten biggest clones take up approximately 15%. This clonotype has ten or more counts. Its antigen remains unknown. V trimming: 2 bases; J trimming: 3 bases; junction bases outside the gene matches: 13. The CDR3 runs 19 residues. Germline V CDR1 and CDR2: SGHVS, FQNEAQ. This chain connects TRBV7-8 to TRBJ1-3; 10 nucleotides agree with TRBD1. The origin of this receptor is a human donor in good health, serving as a control. Sequencing was carried out using sorted CD4+, CD8+, or CD8+CD57+ T cells (not recorded which) from PBMCs. The CDR3 DNA is TGTGCCAGCAGCTTACTCCCTCTATCTCGGGACAGGGGTGGAAACACCATATATTTT. Its translation is CASSLLPLSRDRGGNTIYF.